The sequence of this T cell receptor beta chain was determined in a study of cytomegalovirus exposure and HLA in healthy donors. This clone was seen only a few times. Its antigen is still unknown. Looked up from germline, CDR1 is SGHDT and CDR2 is YYEEEE. After removal of 2 bases from V and 1 base from J, the junction contained 3 bases not matched to a gene. There are 16 residues in the CDR3. Primers included in the PCR were 60 Vbeta and 13 Jbeta primers. This table comes from immunoSEQ multiplex PCR, and its TCRdb copy is limited to in-frame clones, with some not included. The sample includes approximately 160,000 clones, approximately 80% seen only once; the top ten take about 2.6%. Study-wide results and limits: The analysis excluded some indistinguishable V segments, including TRBV6-2 and TRBV6-3. The number of N-insertions in an Asian-associated ancestry cluster was reportedly below the 666-donor mean in a later analysis. In vitro checks showed that three CMV-associated chains really do target CMV antigens.

The chain combines TRBV5-6 with TRBJ2-2, with TRBD2 identical over 9 bases. This receptor was identified in a woman aged 40 to 50 in good health and CMV-seropositive. Sequenced input: PBMCs. This CDR3 reads CASSFGAGGNTGELFF. For the CDR3, the DNA is TGTGCCAGCAGCTTTGGAGCGGGGGGGAACACCGGGGAGCTGTTTTTT.